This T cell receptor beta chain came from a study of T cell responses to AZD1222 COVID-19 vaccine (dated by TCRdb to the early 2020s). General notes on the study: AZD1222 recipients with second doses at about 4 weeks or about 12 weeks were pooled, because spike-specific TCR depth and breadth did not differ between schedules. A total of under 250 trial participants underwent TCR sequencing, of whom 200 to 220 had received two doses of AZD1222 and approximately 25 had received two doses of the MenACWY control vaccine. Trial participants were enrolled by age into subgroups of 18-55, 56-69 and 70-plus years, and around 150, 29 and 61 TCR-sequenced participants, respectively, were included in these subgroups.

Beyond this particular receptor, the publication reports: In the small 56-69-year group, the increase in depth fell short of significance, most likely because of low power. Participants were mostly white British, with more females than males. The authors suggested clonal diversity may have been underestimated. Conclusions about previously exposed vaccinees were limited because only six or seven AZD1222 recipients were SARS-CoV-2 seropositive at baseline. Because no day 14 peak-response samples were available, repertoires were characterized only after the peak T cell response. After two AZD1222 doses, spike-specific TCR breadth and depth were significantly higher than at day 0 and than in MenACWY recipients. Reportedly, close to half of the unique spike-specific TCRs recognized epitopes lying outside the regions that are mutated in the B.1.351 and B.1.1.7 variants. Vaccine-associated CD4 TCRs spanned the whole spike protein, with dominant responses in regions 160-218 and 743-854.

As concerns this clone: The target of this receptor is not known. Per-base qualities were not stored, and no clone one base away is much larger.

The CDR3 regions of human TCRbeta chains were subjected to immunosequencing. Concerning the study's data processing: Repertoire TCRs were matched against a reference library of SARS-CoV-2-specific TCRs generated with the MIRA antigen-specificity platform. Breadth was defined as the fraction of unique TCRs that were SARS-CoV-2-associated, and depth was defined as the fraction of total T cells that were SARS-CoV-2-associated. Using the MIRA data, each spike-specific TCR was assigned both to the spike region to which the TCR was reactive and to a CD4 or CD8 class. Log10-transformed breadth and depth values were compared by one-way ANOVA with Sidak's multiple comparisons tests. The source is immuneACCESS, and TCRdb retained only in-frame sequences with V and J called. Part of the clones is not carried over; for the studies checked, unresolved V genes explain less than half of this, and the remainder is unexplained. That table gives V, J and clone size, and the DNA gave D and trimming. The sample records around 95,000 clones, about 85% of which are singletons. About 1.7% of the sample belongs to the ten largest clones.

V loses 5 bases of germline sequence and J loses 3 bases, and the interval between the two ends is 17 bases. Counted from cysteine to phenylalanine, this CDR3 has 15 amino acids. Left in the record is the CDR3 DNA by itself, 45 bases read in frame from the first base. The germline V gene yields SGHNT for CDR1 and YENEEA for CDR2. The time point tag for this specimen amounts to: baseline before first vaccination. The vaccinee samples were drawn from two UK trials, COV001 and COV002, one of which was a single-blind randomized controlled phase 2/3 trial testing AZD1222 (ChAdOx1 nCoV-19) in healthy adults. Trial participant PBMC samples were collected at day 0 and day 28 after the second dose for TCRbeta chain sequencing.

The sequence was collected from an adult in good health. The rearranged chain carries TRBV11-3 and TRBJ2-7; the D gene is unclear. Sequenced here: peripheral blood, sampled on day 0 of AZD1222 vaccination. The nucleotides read TGTGCCAGCAGCCCTATCCCAAGCCCCTTCTACGAGCAGTACTTC. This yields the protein CASSPIPSPFYEQYF.